One TCR beta chain is described in this entry. Its target antigen remains unknown. The sample holds no much larger clone one base away, and base qualities are not on file. Enrolling through a virtual design, the prospective study's participants ranged in age from roughly 18 to 90 years and lived across around 25 United States geographic areas. In the prospective study, cohorts were assigned on the basis of participant-reported clinical history obtained from a screening survey and a study questionnaire. Mobile phlebotomists in the prospective study collected whole blood, serum and a nasopharyngeal or oropharyngeal swab from every participant. Additional blood draws and questionnaires over a roughly two-month period could optionally be provided by prospective study participants. Before DNA extraction, blood samples from the prospective study were shipped at room temperature or frozen. The record originates from a study of blood T cell repertoires in COVID-19 (dated by TCRdb to about 2020). At the level of the whole study: Samples from collaborators originated in the United States, Italy and Spain and spanned both the acute and convalescent phases of COVID-19. The material from the prospective study consisted of cDNA or gDNA derived from T cells, B-cell-depleted T cells, or PBMCs. Deeply sampled blood TCRbeta repertoires from subjects exposed to, actively infected with, or recovered from COVID-19 were included in the dataset. The repertoires were released in a freely available public database intended as a resource for research on the immune response to SARS-CoV-2. Samples were obtained from the ongoing ImmuneRACE study (first 160 participants) and from roughly 1,300 subjects provided by 6 global collaborators. The sample metadata nearly always contained a de-identified subject ID, COVID-19 status, age in years and sex. Where HLA class I and class II types were available, the types were taken from metadata supplied by the sample provider, not from assay-based typing.

TCRbeta CDR3 regions were amplified from genomic DNA by means of the immunoSEQ Assay, a bias-controlled multiplex PCR. The original pipeline was this. The number of nucleated cells in each sample was estimated by amplification of reference gene primers within the assay. To quantify the absolute abundance of each unique TCRbeta CDR3 rearrangement, sequence reads were collapsed and filtered. For each sample, productive Simpson clonality was calculated as the square root of Simpson's diversity index across productive rearrangements. TCRdb stores this immuneACCESS table with in-frame sequences only. Part of the clones is absent; in the studies checked, under half of the shortfall reflects unresolved V genes, and no reason is known for the rest. The V and J calls and clone size were taken over from that table, and D and trimming were inferred from the DNA. The sample table lists fewer than 500,000 clones, 70% to 90% of them with a count of one. Clones ranked in the top ten supply approximately 2% of the sample.

CDR1 and CDR2 are read off the germline V gene (reference sequence) as LNHNV and YYDKDF. Spanning cysteine to phenylalanine, the CDR3 consists of 14 amino acids. Just the 42-base CDR3 DNA is kept, in frame starting at base 1. Trimming accounts for 3 bases at V and 8 bases at J, while the number of junction bases matched to no gene is 5. What the authors observed across the whole study: Clinical and demographic metadata were provided uncurated, with the amount varying by source and participant.

The specimen sequenced was PBMCs or T cells enriched from blood (not recorded which). Rearrangement joined TRBV15 to TRBJ2-1; TRBD1 agrees with 9 junctional bases. This TCR derives from a woman under 30 with acute COVID-19. CDR3 reads: CATSSRGQGDEQFF. The DNA reads TGTGCCACCAGCAGTCGGGGACAGGGTGATGAGCAGTTCTTC.